The present entry profiles one T cell receptor beta chain with its context. The library was made from cDNA and included unique molecular identifiers. TCRdb fed the PCR reads into MiXCR, producing one record per CDR3 protein. Of about 540,000 distinct CDR3 sequences listed, around 36% are singletons. This entry belongs to a study of post-analysis software for immune sequencing data. Study in general: The cohort encompassed relapsing-remitting, secondary progressive and progressive-relapsing multiple sclerosis disease courses.

The sequence derives from a girl aged 2-17 years with multiple sclerosis. Sequences were obtained from blood.

In nucleotides, the CDR3 is TGCAGTGCTGGGGGAGGACAGGTATACAATGAGCAGTTCTTC. Protein sequence: CSAGGGQVYNEQFF. The rearrangement joins TRBV20-1 to TRBJ2-1; perhaps TRBD1 as D (7 bases). CDR1 is DFQATT and CDR2 is SNEGSKA in the germline V gene (reference sequence). The V gene lost 5 bases and the J gene lost 4 bases, with 15 bases spanning the gap. CDR3 length: 14 amino acids.